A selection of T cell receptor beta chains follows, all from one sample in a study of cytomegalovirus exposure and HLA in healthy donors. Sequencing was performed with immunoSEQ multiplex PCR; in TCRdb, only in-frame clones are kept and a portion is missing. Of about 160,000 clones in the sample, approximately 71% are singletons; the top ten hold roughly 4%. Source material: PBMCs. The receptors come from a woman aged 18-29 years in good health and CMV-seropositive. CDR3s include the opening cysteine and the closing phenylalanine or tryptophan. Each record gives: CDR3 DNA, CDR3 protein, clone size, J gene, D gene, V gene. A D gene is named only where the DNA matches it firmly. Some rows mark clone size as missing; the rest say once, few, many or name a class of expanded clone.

TGTGCCAGCAGTTCACCACAGGGAAATCAGCCCCAGCATTTT CASSSPQGNQPQHF - TRBJ1-5 - TRBV27
TGCGCCAGCGGGGGAGGGCAGATGAACACTGAAGCTTTCTTT CASGGGQMNTEAFF - TRBJ1-1 - TRBV23-1
TGTGCCAGCAGCACCGGGTGGGCAGGGGTGGACGAAAAACTGTTTTTT CASSTGWAGVDEKLFF - TRBJ1-4 - TRBV7-9
TGTGCCAGCAGATCTTCCTACCGCTCTGGAAACACCATATATTTT CASRSSYRSGNTIYF - TRBJ1-3 - TRBV6-5
TGCGCCAGAGCTATCCTACCCACAGATACGCAGTATTTT CARAILPTDTQYF - TRBJ2-3 - TRBV23-1
TGTGCCAGCAATCCCGGGACACTCAATAATTCACCCCTCCACTTT CASNPGTLNNSPLHF - TRBJ1-6 - TRBV6-5
TGTGCCAGCTCACCCGGCAGGGAATTCGATCAGCCCCAGCATTTT CASSPGREFDQPQHF - TRBJ1-5 - TRBV18
TGTGCCACCAGCAGAGACAGGGGGGTTTCCGGAGCTTTCTTT CATSRDRGVSGAFF few TRBJ1-1 TRBD1 TRBV15
TGTGCCAGCAGCTTGTTATTTGCAACTAATGAAAAACTGTTTTTT CASSLLFATNEKLFF - TRBJ1-4 - TRBV7-9
TGTGCCAGCAGCTTGCTAGCGGGGCGGTCCTACGAGCAGTACTTC CASSLLAGRSYEQYF - TRBJ2-7 TRBD2 TRBV5-6
TGTGCCTGGAGGTCGGGATACCAAGAGACCCAGTACTTC CAWRSGYQETQYF - TRBJ2-5 - TRBV30
TGTGCCAGCAGCTTCAGGACAGGAATTCAAGATACGCAGTATTTT CASSFRTGIQDTQYF - TRBJ2-3 TRBD1 TRBV5-5
TGTGCCAGCAGCTTGACCGGGACAGCAACTAATGAAAAACTGTTTTTT CASSLTGTATNEKLFF - TRBJ1-4 TRBD1 TRBV5-6
TGTGCCAGTAGTACAGGGTTTATTGAGCAGTTCTTC CASSTGFIEQFF - TRBJ2-1 - TRBV19
TGCGCCAGCAGCCCGCGGACAGGGGACTACGAGCAGTACTTC CASSPRTGDYEQYF few TRBJ2-7 TRBD1 TRBV5-1
TGTGCCAGCAGTACCCTAGGGGGCGGTCACAATGAGCAGTTCTTC CASSTLGGGHNEQFF - TRBJ2-1 TRBD1 TRBV27
TGCAGTGCTAGAGGAGATGAAGCTTTCTTT CSARGDEAFF few TRBJ1-1 - TRBV20-1
TGCGCCAGCAGCCAAGAGGACAGAAACACCGGGGAGCTGTTTTTT CASSQEDRNTGELFF - TRBJ2-2 - TRBV4-3
TGCGCCAGCAGCCTCGGGACAGGGCAAGAGACCCAGTACTTC CASSLGTGQETQYF - TRBJ2-5 TRBD1 TRBV4-1
TGTTCCAGCAGCTTGTCGGGAGCTTCTGAAGCTTTCTTT CSSSLSGASEAFF - TRBJ1-1 - TRBV7-9
TGTGCCAGCAGCTTAGGGGTTCGGGGACAGGGAGACGAGCAGTACTTC CASSLGVRGQGDEQYF - TRBJ2-7 TRBD1 TRBV7-9
TGTGCCAGCAGCCAAGGTGGTATAGAGGATTCACCCCTCCACTTT CASSQGGIEDSPLHF - TRBJ1-6 - TRBV4-2